The source of this T cell receptor (beta chain) is a study of vaccination and CD4 T cells after COVID-19. In the study overall: Convalescent patients gave post-COVID blood a median approximately 100 days post-diagnosis, range 35 to 161. Post-vaccination samples were procured at a median of around 78 days following dose two (range 14 to 241). Overlapping peptides of the spike proteins of SARS-CoV-2, HCoV-NL63, HCoV-OC43 and HCoV-229E were used for cell stimulation.

Time point denoted: late sampling 161 to 241 days after vaccination in three convalescent patients. Treatment: roughly 11-day PBMC culture with coronavirus spike peptide pools or control peptides (ViraFEST assay). The assay that was used to sequence DNA from cultured CD4+ T cells was the Oncomine TCR Beta short-read assay. MiXCR, applied by TCRdb to the PCR reads, yields one record per CDR3 protein. The sample yields about 24,000 distinct CDR3 sequences, about 42% seen once. Concerning this clonotype: As yet, its antigen is unknown.

The source is a human donor who had recovered from COVID-19. Sequencing was performed on CD4+ T cells from blood, cultured in vitro, taken about 7 months after SARS-CoV-2 vaccination.

CDR3 sequence (DNA): TGTGCCAGCAGGGGGGAGGGCACAGATACGCAGTATTTT. Translation gives CASRGEGTDTQYF. The rearrangement joins TRBV6-2 or TRBV6-3 to TRBJ2-3; maybe TRBD2 (6 bases). The germline CDR1 and CDR2 sequences are MNHEY and SVGEGT. Trimming removed 6 bases from V and 1 base from J, with 8 bases in between. This CDR3 contains 13 residues.